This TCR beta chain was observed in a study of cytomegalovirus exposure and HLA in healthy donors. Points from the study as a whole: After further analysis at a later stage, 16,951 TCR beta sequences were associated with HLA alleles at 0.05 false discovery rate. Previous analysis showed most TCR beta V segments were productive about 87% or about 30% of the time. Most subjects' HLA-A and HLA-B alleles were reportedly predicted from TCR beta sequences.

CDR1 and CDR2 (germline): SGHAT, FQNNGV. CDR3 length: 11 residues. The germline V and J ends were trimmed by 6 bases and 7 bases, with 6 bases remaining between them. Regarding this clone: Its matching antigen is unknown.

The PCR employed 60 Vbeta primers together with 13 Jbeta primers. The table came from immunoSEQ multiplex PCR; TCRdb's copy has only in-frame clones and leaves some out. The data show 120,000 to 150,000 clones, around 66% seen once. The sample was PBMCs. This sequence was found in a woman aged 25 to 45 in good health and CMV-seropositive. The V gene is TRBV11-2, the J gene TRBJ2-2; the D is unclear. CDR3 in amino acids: CASRPRGELFF. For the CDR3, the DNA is TGTGCCAGCAGACCGCGCGGGGAGCTGTTTTTT.